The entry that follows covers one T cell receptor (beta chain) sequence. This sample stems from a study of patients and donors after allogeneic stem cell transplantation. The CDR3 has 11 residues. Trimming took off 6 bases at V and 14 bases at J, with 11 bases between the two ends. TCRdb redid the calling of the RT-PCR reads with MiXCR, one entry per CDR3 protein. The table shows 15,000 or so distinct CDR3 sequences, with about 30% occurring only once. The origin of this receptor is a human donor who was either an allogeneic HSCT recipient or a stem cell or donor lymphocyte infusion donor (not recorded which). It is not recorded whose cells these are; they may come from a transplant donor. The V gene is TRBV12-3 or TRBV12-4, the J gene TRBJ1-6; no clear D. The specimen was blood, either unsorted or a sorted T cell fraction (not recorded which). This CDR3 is CASSLGAALHF. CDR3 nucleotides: TGTGCCAGCAGCCTTGGTGCGGCCCTCCACTTT.